The source of this TCR beta chain is a study of response to subunit inactivated influenza vaccine. TCRdb passed the RT-PCR reads through MiXCR, listing each CDR3 protein once. This repertoire shows approximately 700,000 distinct CDR3 sequences, about 15% found once; its top ten account for about 9.9%. CDR3 size: 14 residues. Germline assignment: CDR1 MDHEN and CDR2 SYDVKM. V shed 2 bases and J shed 8 bases, with 13 bases lying between them. With regard to this clonotype: Its antigen is as yet unknown.

Study conclusions and caveats: That few new T cells are recruited by each seasonal influenza vaccination was the authors' suggestion.

The source material was PBMCs from blood, sampled about 12 days after vaccination. The gene calls are TRBV28 and TRBJ2-1, with no clear D. This TCR was recovered from a man aged 50 or older who received an inactivated influenza vaccine. This CDR3 reads CASSLRARRYEQFF. The CDR3 region has the DNA TGTGCCAGCAGTTTACGAGCTCGCCGTTATGAGCAGTTCTTC.